This T cell receptor beta chain was profiled in a study of T-cell memory formation after mild COVID-19. The sample holds a few counts of this clonotype. The V and J ends lost 4 bases and 4 bases, in that order; junction bases with no gene match: 14. This CDR3 comprises 20 residues. Germline CDR1 reads SEHNR; CDR2 reads FQNEAQ (reference sequence). 5'RACE, which relied on constant-segment primers, yielded TCR alpha and TCR beta cDNA libraries carrying sample barcodes and UMIs. TCRdb reanalysed the 5' RACE reads using MiXCR and keeps one entry per CDR3 protein. The repertoire holds nearly 350,000 distinct CDR3 sequences, 10% to 15% seen once, with about a fifth in the top ten.

The chain carries TRBV7-9 and TRBJ2-6; TRBD1 matches 12 bases. The sequence came from a man aged 18-30 years who had mild COVID-19 (a few samples of this study predate the infection). Cell type and time point are not known. The sample taken for sequencing was PBMCs or a T cell subset sorted from them (not recorded which). As DNA, the CDR3 is TGTGCCAGCAGCTCCCGATTCCCGGGACAGGGGGCGTACGGGGCCAACGTCCTGACTTTC. Its protein product is CASSSRFPGQGAYGANVLTF.